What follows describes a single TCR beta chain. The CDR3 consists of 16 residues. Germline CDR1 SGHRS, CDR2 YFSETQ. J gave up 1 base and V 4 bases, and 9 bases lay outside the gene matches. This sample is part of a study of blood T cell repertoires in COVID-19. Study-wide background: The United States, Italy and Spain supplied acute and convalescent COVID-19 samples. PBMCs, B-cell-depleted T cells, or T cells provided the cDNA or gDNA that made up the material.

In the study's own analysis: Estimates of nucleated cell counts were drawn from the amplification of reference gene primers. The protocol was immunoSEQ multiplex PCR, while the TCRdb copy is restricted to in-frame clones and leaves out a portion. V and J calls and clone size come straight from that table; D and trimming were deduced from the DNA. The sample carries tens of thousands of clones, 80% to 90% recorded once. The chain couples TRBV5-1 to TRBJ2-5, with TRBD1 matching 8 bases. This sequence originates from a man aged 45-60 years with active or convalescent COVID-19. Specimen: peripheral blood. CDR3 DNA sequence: TGCGCCAGCAGCCGGGCAACCGGGACAGGCCAAGAGACCCAGTACTTC. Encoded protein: CASSRATGTGQETQYF.